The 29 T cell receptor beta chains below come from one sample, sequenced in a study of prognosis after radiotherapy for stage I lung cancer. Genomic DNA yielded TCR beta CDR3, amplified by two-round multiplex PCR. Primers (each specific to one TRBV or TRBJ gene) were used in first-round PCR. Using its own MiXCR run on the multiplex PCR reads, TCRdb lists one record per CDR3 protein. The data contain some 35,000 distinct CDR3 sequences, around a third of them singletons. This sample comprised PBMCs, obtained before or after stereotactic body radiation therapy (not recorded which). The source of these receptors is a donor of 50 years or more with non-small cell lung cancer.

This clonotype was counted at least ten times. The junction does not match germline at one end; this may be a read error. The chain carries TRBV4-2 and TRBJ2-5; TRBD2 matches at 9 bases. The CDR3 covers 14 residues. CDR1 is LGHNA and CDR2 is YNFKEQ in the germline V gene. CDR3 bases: TGTGCCAGCAGTCAAGCGGGGGGCAAAGAGACCCAGTACTTC. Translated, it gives CASSQAGGKETQYF.

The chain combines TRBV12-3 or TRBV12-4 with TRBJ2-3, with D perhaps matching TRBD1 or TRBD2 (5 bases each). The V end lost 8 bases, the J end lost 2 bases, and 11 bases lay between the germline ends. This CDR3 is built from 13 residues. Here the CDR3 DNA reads TGTGCCAGCGGTCGGGACCACACAGATACGCAGTATTTT. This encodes CASGRDHTDTQYF.

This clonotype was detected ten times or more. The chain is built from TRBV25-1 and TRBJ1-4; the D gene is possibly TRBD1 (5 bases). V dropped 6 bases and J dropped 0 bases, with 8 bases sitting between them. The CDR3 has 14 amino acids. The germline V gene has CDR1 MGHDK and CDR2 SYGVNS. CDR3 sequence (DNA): TGTGCCAGCAGGGGGACTGCAACTAATGAAAAACTGTTTTTT. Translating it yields CASRGTATNEKLFF.

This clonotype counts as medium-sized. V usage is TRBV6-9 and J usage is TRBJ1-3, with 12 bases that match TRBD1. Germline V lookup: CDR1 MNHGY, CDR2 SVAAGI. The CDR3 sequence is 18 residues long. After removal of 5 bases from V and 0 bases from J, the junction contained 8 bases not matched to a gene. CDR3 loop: CASSRGDRGPSSGNTIYF. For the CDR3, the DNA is TGTGCCAGCAGTCGTGGGGACAGGGGGCCAAGCTCTGGAAACACCATATATTTT.

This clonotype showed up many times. The CDR3 nucleotides read TGTGCCAGCAGTGAGCGGGGGTACCATACGCAGTATTTT. Translation: CASSERGYHTQYF. The J gene is TRBJ2-3, the V gene TRBV2; TRBD2 agrees at 7 bases. The trim removed 3 bases at V and 7 bases at J, leaving 4 bases unmatched. Germline loops: CDR1 SNHLY, CDR2 FYNNEI. This CDR3 has 13 residues.

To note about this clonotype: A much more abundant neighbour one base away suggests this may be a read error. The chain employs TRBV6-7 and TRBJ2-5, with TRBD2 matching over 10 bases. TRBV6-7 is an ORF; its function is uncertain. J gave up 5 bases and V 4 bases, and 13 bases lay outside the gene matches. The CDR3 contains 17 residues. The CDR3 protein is CASSCPGSGGAGETQYF. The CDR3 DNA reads TGTGCCAGCAGTTGCCCGGGGAGCGGGGGGGCCGGGGAGACCCAGTACTTC.

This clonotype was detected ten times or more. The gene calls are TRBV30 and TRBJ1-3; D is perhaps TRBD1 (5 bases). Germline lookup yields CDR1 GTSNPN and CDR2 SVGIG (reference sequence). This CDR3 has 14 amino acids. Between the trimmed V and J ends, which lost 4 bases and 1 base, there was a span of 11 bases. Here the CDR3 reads CAWMGVGSGNTIYF. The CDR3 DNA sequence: TGTGCCTGGATGGGGGTGGGGTCTGGAAACACCATATATTTT.

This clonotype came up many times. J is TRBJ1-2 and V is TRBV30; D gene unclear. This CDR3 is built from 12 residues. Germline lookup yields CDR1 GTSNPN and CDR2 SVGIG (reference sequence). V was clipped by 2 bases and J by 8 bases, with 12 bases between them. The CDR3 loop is CAWSLWGQGYTF. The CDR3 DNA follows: TGTGCCTGGAGTCTATGGGGTCAGGGCTACACCTTC.

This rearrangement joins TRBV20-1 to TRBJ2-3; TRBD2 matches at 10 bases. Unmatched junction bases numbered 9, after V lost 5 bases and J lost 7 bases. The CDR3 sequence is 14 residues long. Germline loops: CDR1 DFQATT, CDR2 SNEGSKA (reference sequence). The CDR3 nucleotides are TGCAGTGCTTATAATAGCGGGAGGAGGAATACGCAGTATTTT. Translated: CSAYNSGRRNTQYF.

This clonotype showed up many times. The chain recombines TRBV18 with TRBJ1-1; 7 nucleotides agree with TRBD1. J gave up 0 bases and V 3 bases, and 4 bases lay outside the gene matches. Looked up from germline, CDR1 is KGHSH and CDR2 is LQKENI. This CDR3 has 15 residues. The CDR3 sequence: CASSPTGHLNTEAFF. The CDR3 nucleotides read TGTGCCAGCTCACCGACAGGGCACTTGAACACTGAAGCTTTCTTT.

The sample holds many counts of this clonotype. CDR3 bases: TGTGCCAGCAGCGTAGAGCCAGCCCATAGGGATGAGCAGTTCTTC. Residues: CASSVEPAHRDEQFF. V usage is TRBV9 and J usage is TRBJ2-1; D is unresolved. The CDR3 is 15 amino acids. Germline CDR1 and CDR2: SGDLS and YYNGEE. Trimming removed 0 bases from V and 8 bases from J, with 15 bases in between.

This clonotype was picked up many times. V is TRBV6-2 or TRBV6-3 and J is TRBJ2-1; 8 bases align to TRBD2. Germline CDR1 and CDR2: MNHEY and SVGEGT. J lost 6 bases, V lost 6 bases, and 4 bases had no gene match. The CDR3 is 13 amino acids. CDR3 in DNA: TGTGCCAGCAGAACTAGCGGCTCCAATGAGCAGTTCTTC. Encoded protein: CASRTSGSNEQFF.

CDR3 loop: CASSTVGGTEAFF. As DNA, the CDR3 is TGTGCCAGCAGTACCGTAGGTGGTACTGAAGCTTTCTTT. This sequence joins TRBV6-1 and TRBJ1-1, with no clear D. Per the germline V gene, CDR1 is MNHNS and CDR2 is SASEGT. The CDR3 has 13 amino acids. Trimming shortened V by 5 bases and J by 5 bases, and 12 bases separated the two germline ends.

CDR3 in amino acids: CASSPGGNEQFF. As DNA, the CDR3 is TGTGCCAGCAGCCCAGGGGGAAATGAGCAGTTCTTC. The chain carries TRBV7-9 and TRBJ2-1, with TRBD1 matching 7 bases. The CDR3 has 12 amino acids. Germline V gene sequence: CDR1 SEHNR, CDR2 FQNEAQ (reference sequence). Trimming took 5 bases from V and 7 from J; bases not matched to a gene: 2.

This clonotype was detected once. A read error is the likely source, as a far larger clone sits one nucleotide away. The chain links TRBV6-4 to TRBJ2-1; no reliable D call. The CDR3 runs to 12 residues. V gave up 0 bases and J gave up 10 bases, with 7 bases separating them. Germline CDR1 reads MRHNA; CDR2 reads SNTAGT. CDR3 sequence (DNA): TGTGCCAGCAGTGACTCGGGTGGGGAGCAGTTCTTC. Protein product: CASSDSGGEQFF.

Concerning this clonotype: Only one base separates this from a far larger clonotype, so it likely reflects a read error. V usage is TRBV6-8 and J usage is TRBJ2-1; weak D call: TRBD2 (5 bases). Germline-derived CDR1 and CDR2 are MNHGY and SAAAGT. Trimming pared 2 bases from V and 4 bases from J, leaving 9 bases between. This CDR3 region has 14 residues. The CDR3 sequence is CASSYSGLYNEQFF. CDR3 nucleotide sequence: TGTGCCAGCAGTTACAGCGGACTGTACAATGAGCAGTTCTTC.

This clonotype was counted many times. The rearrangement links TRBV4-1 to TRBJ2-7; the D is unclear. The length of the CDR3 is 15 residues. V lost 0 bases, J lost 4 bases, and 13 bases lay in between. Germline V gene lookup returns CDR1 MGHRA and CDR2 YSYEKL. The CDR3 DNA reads TGCGCCAGCAGCCAAGATTCCAACAGCTGGTACGAGCAGTACTTC. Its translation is CASSQDSNSWYEQYF.

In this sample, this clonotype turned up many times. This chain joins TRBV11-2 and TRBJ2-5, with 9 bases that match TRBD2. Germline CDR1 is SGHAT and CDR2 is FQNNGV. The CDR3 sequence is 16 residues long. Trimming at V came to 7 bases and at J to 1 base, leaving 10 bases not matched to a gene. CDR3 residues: CASTSGAGGPQETQYF. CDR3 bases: TGTGCCAGCACTTCGGGGGCGGGGGGGCCCCAAGAGACCCAGTACTTC.

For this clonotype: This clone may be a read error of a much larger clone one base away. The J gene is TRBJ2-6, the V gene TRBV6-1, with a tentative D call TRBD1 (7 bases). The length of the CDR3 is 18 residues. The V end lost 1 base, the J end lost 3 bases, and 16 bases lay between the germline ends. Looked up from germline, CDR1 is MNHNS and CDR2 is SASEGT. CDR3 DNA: TGTGCCAGCAGTGAAGGCGGGACAGTGTGGGGTGGGGCCAACGTCCTGACTTTC. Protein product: CASSEGGTVWGGANVLTF.

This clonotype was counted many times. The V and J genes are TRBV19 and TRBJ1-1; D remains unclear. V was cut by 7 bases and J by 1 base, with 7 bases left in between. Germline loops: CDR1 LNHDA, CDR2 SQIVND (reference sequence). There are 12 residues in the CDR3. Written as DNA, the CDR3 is TGTGCCAGTATGGATACGAACACTGAAGCTTTCTTT. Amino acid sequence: CASMDTNTEAFF.

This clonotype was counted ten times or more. CDR3 residues: CSARDLNEQFF. CDR3 in DNA: TGCAGTGCTAGAGACCTCAATGAGCAGTTCTTC. The rearrangement joins TRBV20-1 to TRBJ2-1; D is unclear. The V gene's germline CDR1 is DFQATT and CDR2 SNEGSKA (reference sequence). Trimming cost V 0 bases and J 6 bases, with 3 bases left between them. The CDR3 length is 11 residues.

The CDR3 spells CASSQGGANTGELFF. CDR3 DNA sequence: TGCGCCAGCAGCCAAGGGGGCGCGAACACCGGGGAGCTGTTTTTT. The V call is TRBV4-3, the J call TRBJ2-2, with a tentative D call TRBD1 (5 bases). The CDR3 sequence is 15 residues long. The V and J ends lost 1 base and 0 bases respectively, with 6 bases between them. CDR1 LGHNA and CDR2 YSLEER come from the germline V gene.

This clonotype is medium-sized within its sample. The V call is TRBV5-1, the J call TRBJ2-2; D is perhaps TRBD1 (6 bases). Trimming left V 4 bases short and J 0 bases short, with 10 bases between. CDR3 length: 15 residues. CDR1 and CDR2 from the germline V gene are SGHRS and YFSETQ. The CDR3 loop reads CASSPDRANTGELFF. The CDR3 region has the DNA TGCGCCAGCAGCCCGGACAGAGCGAACACCGGGGAGCTGTTTTTT. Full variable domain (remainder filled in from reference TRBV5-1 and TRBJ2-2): KAGVTQTPRYLIKTRGQQVTLSCSPISGHRSVSWYQQTPGQGLQFLFEYFSETQRNKGNFPGRFSGRQFSNSRSEMNVSTLELGDSALYLCASSPDRANTGELFFGEGSRLTVL.

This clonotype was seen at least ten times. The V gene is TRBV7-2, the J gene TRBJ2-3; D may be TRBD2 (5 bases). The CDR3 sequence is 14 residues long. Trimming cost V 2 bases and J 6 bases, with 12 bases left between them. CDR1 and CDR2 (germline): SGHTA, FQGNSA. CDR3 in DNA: TGTGCCAGCAGCTTAATGGACTTTCGGGATACGCAGTATTTT. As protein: CASSLMDFRDTQYF.

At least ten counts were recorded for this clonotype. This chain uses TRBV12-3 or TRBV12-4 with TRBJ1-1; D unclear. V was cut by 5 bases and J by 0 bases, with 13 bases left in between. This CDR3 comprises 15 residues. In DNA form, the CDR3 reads TGTGCCAGCAGTCCCGCGGGGAGCATGAACACTGAAGCTTTCTTT. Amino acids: CASSPAGSMNTEAFF.

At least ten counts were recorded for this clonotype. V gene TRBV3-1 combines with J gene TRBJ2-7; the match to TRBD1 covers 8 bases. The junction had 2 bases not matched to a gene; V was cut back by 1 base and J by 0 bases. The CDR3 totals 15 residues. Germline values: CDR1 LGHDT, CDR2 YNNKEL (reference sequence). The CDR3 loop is CASSQGTGPSYEQYF. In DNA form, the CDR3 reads TGTGCCAGCAGCCAAGGGACAGGGCCCTCCTACGAGCAGTACTTC.

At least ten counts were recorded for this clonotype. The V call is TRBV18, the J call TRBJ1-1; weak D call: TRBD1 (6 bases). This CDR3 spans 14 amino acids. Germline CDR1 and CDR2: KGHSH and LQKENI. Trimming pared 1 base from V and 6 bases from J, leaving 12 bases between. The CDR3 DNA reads TGTGCCAGCTCACCACGATCGGGGGCCGCTGAAGCTTTCTTT. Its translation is CASSPRSGAAEAFF. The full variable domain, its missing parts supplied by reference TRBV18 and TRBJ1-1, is NAGVMQNPRHLVRRRGQEARLRCSPMKGHSHVYWYRQLPEEGLKFMVYLQKENIIDESGMPKERFSAEFPKEGPSILRIQQVVRGDSAAYFCASSPRSGAAEAFFGQGTRLTVV.

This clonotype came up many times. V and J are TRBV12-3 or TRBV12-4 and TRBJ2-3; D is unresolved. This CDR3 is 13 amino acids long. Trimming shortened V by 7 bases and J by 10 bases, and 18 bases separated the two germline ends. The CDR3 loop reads CASIGGVAVAQYF. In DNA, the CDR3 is TGTGCCAGCATCGGCGGTGTGGCGGTGGCGCAGTATTTT.

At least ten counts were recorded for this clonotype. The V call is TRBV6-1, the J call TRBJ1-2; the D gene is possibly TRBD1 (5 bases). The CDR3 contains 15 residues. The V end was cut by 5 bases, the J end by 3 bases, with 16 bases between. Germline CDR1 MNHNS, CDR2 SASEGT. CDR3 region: CASSSDRFLHYGYTF. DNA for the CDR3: TGTGCCAGCAGTTCCGACAGATTCCTACACTATGGCTACACCTTC.